This is a list of T cell receptor beta chains from one sample in a study of blood T cell repertoires in COVID-19. The table came from immunoSEQ multiplex PCR; TCRdb's copy has only in-frame clones and leaves some out. The table records 95,000 to 150,000 clones, approximately 83% of them present only once. The sequencing input was peripheral blood. The receptors come from a man aged 80 or over with acute or convalescent COVID-19. CDR3s include the opening cysteine and the closing phenylalanine or tryptophan. D genes are given only for firm matches. Only some rows state a clone size, as once, few, many or a class for expanded clones.

D gene: .
J gene: TRBJ1-5
V gene: TRBV27
clone size: once
CDR3 DNA: TGTGCCAGCAGCCGGGACATCTATCAGCCCCAGCATTTT
CDR3 protein: CASSRDIYQPQHF

D gene: TRBD1
J gene: TRBJ1-2
V gene: TRBV3-1/TRBV3-2
clone size: .
CDR3 DNA: TGTGCCAGCAGCCATCACAAGACAGGGAATGGCTACACCTTC
CDR3 protein: CASSHHKTGNGYTF

D gene: .
J gene: TRBJ2-2
V gene: TRBV6-6
clone size: .
CDR3 DNA: TGTGCCAGCAGCCCCGGGAGTTCAAACACCGGGGAGCTGTTTTTT
CDR3 protein: CASSPGSSNTGELFF

D gene: TRBD1
J gene: TRBJ1-6
V gene: TRBV9
clone size: .
CDR3 DNA: TGTGCCAGCAGCGTAGGGGGCAGGGGGGTTACTGGATCACCCCTCCACTTT
CDR3 protein: CASSVGGRGVTGSPLHF

D gene: .
J gene: TRBJ2-7
V gene: TRBV27
clone size: .
CDR3 DNA: TGTGCCAGCAGTTTATCTTGGCTAGTCAATATCTACGAGCAGTACTTC
CDR3 protein: CASSLSWLVNIYEQYF

D gene: TRBD1
J gene: TRBJ2-1
V gene: TRBV7-2
clone size: .
CDR3 DNA: TGTGCCAGCAGCTTAACTTCGCAGGGGGCGTCCTACAATGAGCAGTTCTTC
CDR3 protein: CASSLTSQGASYNEQFF

D gene: TRBD1
J gene: TRBJ1-5
V gene: TRBV19
clone size: .
CDR3 DNA: TGTGCCAGTAGCGTCAGGGGGCTCGGCAATCAGCCCCAGCATTTT
CDR3 protein: CASSVRGLGNQPQHF

D gene: .
J gene: TRBJ1-1
V gene: TRBV5-1
clone size: .
CDR3 DNA: TGCGCCAGCAGCTTGGGACAGTCGTCGAACACTGAAGCTTTCTTT
CDR3 protein: CASSLGQSSNTEAFF

D gene: TRBD2
J gene: TRBJ2-2
V gene: TRBV7-2
clone size: .
CDR3 DNA: TGTGCCAGCAGCTCTGCCCGGCTAGCGGAAAGAACCGGGGAGCTGTTTTTT
CDR3 protein: CASSSARLAERTGELFF

D gene: .
J gene: TRBJ1-5
V gene: TRBV19
clone size: .
CDR3 DNA: TGTGCCAGTAGGCAGACAGGATTTAGCAATCAGCCCCAGCATTTT
CDR3 protein: CASRQTGFSNQPQHF

D gene: .
J gene: TRBJ1-4
V gene: TRBV7-2
clone size: .
CDR3 DNA: TGTGCCAGCAGCTTAGTAGAGTCCAGGGAAAAACTGTTTTTT
CDR3 protein: CASSLVESREKLFF

D gene: .
J gene: TRBJ2-5
V gene: TRBV20-1
clone size: .
CDR3 DNA: TGCAGTGCTAGGGAGGAGACCCAGTACTTC
CDR3 protein: CSAREETQYF

D gene: TRBD1
J gene: TRBJ2-6
V gene: TRBV5-4
clone size: once
CDR3 DNA: TGTGCCAGCAGTCCCGGGACAGGGTTAGGTGGGGCCAACGTCCTGACTTTC
CDR3 protein: CASSPGTGLGGANVLTF

D gene: .
J gene: TRBJ2-4
V gene: TRBV2
clone size: .
CDR3 DNA: TGTGCCAGCAGGCTCCGGGAGATCCCATATCTAAACATTCAGTACTTC
CDR3 protein: CASRLREIPYLNIQYF

D gene: .
J gene: TRBJ1-1
V gene: TRBV5-1
clone size: .
CDR3 DNA: TGCGCCAGCAGCTTGATCTCGGACAGGAACACTGAAGCTTTCTTT
CDR3 protein: CASSLISDRNTEAFF

D gene: .
J gene: TRBJ1-6
V gene: TRBV7-9
clone size: .
CDR3 DNA: TGTGCCAGCAGCTTAGCCAGGGGAAGATCACCCCTCCACTTT
CDR3 protein: CASSLARGRSPLHF

D gene: .
J gene: TRBJ1-1
V gene: TRBV27
clone size: .
CDR3 DNA: TGTGCCAGCAGGGGCCTCGGGAGGGCTGGCGCTTTCTTT
CDR3 protein: CASRGLGRAGAFF

D gene: TRBD2
J gene: TRBJ2-3
V gene: TRBV7-8
clone size: .
CDR3 DNA: TGTGCCAGCAGCCAGCTTGGGACTAGCGGATTCACAGATACGCAGTATTTT
CDR3 protein: CASSQLGTSGFTDTQYF

D gene: TRBD1
J gene: TRBJ2-7
V gene: TRBV6-5
clone size: .
CDR3 DNA: TGTGCCAGCATGACAGGGGAGGCCCGCTACGAGCAGTACTTC
CDR3 protein: CASMTGEARYEQYF

D gene: TRBD2
J gene: TRBJ2-1
V gene: TRBV9
clone size: .
CDR3 DNA: TGTGCCAGCAGCGTTGGTAGCGGGAGTCAGAGCTCCTACAATGAGCAGTTCTTC
CDR3 protein: CASSVGSGSQSSYNEQFF

D gene: .
J gene: TRBJ2-2
V gene: TRBV6-5
clone size: .
CDR3 DNA: TGTGCCAGCGTCCGCGGGGGCTCTGGCACCGGGGAGCTGTTTTTT
CDR3 protein: CASVRGGSGTGELFF

D gene: TRBD2
J gene: TRBJ2-5
V gene: TRBV3-1/TRBV3-2
clone size: .
CDR3 DNA: TGTGCCAGCAGCCATTCGGGAGGACCCTTTCGGCCCCAAGAGACCCAGTACTTC
CDR3 protein: CASSHSGGPFRPQETQYF

D gene: .
J gene: TRBJ1-1
V gene: TRBV5-1
clone size: .
CDR3 DNA: TGCGCCAGCACCCCTACCGGGACTCACACTGAAGCTTTCTTT
CDR3 protein: CASTPTGTHTEAFF

D gene: .
J gene: TRBJ2-3
V gene: TRBV7-2
clone size: .
CDR3 DNA: TGTGCCAGCAGCCCCTTAGTGGAGAAGCAGTATTTT
CDR3 protein: CASSPLVEKQYF

D gene: TRBD1
J gene: TRBJ1-1
V gene: TRBV29-1
clone size: .
CDR3 DNA: TGCAGCGTTGAAAGGCAGGGGGGCACTGAAGCTTTCTTT
CDR3 protein: CSVERQGGTEAFF

D gene: TRBD1
J gene: TRBJ1-1
V gene: TRBV7-2
clone size: .
CDR3 DNA: TGTGCCAGCAGCTTCCGGGACAGGGTAACTGAAGCTTTCTTT
CDR3 protein: CASSFRDRVTEAFF

D gene: TRBD1
J gene: TRBJ1-5
V gene: TRBV19
clone size: .
CDR3 DNA: TGTGCCAGTAGTCCCGACAGGGTTCAGCCCCAGCATTTT
CDR3 protein: CASSPDRVQPQHF

D gene: TRBD2
J gene: TRBJ2-7
V gene: TRBV19
clone size: .
CDR3 DNA: TGTGCCAGTAGTTGGAACGGGGGGGGCGACCCCTACGAGCAGTACTTC
CDR3 protein: CASSWNGGGDPYEQYF

D gene: TRBD1
J gene: TRBJ2-1
V gene: TRBV11-2
clone size: .
CDR3 DNA: TGTGCCAGCAGCTCCAAACAGGCAGGGGGATTTGAGCAGTTCTTC
CDR3 protein: CASSSKQAGGFEQFF

D gene: TRBD1
J gene: TRBJ1-1
V gene: TRBV10-1
clone size: .
CDR3 DNA: TGCGCCAGCAGTGAGCGGACAGGGGGCACTGAAGCTTTCTTT
CDR3 protein: CASSERTGGTEAFF

D gene: .
J gene: TRBJ1-2
V gene: TRBV6-5
clone size: .
CDR3 DNA: TGTGCCAGCAGTTACCGCGGGGGCGACTATGGCTACACCTTC
CDR3 protein: CASSYRGGDYGYTF

D gene: .
J gene: TRBJ1-1
V gene: TRBV6-5
clone size: .
CDR3 DNA: TGTGCCAGCAGGCAAATTACATCTGGCTCAGCTTTCTTT
CDR3 protein: CASRQITSGSAFF

D gene: TRBD1
J gene: TRBJ1-6
V gene: TRBV7-2
clone size: .
CDR3 DNA: TGTGCCAGCAGCCCCCGACAGGGAAACTCACCCCTCCACTTT
CDR3 protein: CASSPRQGNSPLHF

D gene: TRBD1
J gene: TRBJ2-7
V gene: TRBV5-1
clone size: .
CDR3 DNA: TGCGCCAGCAGCTTAGATAAACAGGGGCCGGTGAACGAGCAGTACTTC
CDR3 protein: CASSLDKQGPVNEQYF

D gene: .
J gene: TRBJ2-3
V gene: TRBV7-3
clone size: .
CDR3 DNA: TGTGCCAGCAGCCCAGGACAGAGAGGGACAGATACGCAGTATTTT
CDR3 protein: CASSPGQRGTDTQYF

D gene: TRBD2
J gene: TRBJ2-1
V gene: TRBV13
clone size: .
CDR3 DNA: TGTGCCAGCAGCCTAAGGAGACAGAGGACTAGCGGGGGGGCAGCGGTGGAGCAGTTCTTC
CDR3 protein: CASSLRRQRTSGGAAVEQFF

D gene: TRBD1
J gene: TRBJ2-1
V gene: TRBV27
clone size: .
CDR3 DNA: TGTGCCAGCAGAGCCGGGACAGGGACCTACAATGAGCAGTTCTTC
CDR3 protein: CASRAGTGTYNEQFF

D gene: TRBD2
J gene: TRBJ2-3
V gene: TRBV2
clone size: .
CDR3 DNA: TGTGCCAGCCAGCGGGGGGTCGATACGCAGTATTTT
CDR3 protein: CASQRGVDTQYF

D gene: TRBD1
J gene: TRBJ2-5
V gene: TRBV7-9
clone size: .
CDR3 DNA: TGTGCCAGCACCAAAGGACAGGCGGTTGCTGGGACCCAGTACTTC
CDR3 protein: CASTKGQAVAGTQYF

D gene: TRBD1
J gene: TRBJ2-7
V gene: TRBV12-3/TRBV12-4
clone size: few
CDR3 DNA: TGTGCCAGCCGGGACAGGGGGGTCAACGAGCAGTACTTC
CDR3 protein: CASRDRGVNEQYF

D gene: TRBD1
J gene: TRBJ1-2
V gene: TRBV5-1
clone size: .
CDR3 DNA: TGCGCCAGCAGCTCTGATCCGGACAGGGGTGACTACACCTTC
CDR3 protein: CASSSDPDRGDYTF

D gene: TRBD2
J gene: TRBJ2-3
V gene: TRBV24-1
clone size: .
CDR3 DNA: TGTGCCACCAGTGAGCCAAACCCTAGCGGGGGGGCCTCGGATACGCAGTATTTT
CDR3 protein: CATSEPNPSGGASDTQYF

D gene: .
J gene: TRBJ1-2
V gene: TRBV6-5
clone size: .
CDR3 DNA: TGTGCCAGCAGTTACTCGGAGGGAATCTATGGCTACACCTTC
CDR3 protein: CASSYSEGIYGYTF

D gene: .
J gene: TRBJ1-5
V gene: TRBV11-2
clone size: .
CDR3 DNA: TGTGCCAGCAGTCAAATGGGGGCGGGGGCCCTCAATCAGCCCCAGCATTTT
CDR3 protein: CASSQMGAGALNQPQHF

D gene: TRBD1
J gene: TRBJ2-5
V gene: TRBV5-4
clone size: .
CDR3 DNA: TGTGCCAGCAGCGCGGCCTCATTGACAGGGAAAGAGACCCAGTACTTC
CDR3 protein: CASSAASLTGKETQYF

D gene: .
J gene: TRBJ1-2
V gene: TRBV6-6
clone size: .
CDR3 DNA: TGTGCCAGCAGTTACAACCGCGATGGCTACACCTTC
CDR3 protein: CASSYNRDGYTF

D gene: TRBD2
J gene: TRBJ2-3
V gene: TRBV11-2
clone size: .
CDR3 DNA: TGTGCCAGCAGCACGGGGAGGGTTGGTGATACGCAGTATTTT
CDR3 protein: CASSTGRVGDTQYF

D gene: .
J gene: TRBJ1-1
V gene: TRBV25-1
clone size: .
CDR3 DNA: TGTGCCAGCAGTGGACAGTCCAACACTGAAGCTTTCTTT
CDR3 protein: CASSGQSNTEAFF

D gene: TRBD1
J gene: TRBJ1-2
V gene: TRBV19
clone size: few
CDR3 DNA: TGTGCCAGTGGGGACAGGGGGAATGGCTACACCTTC
CDR3 protein: CASGDRGNGYTF

D gene: .
J gene: TRBJ2-7
V gene: TRBV7-2
clone size: once
CDR3 DNA: TGTGCCAGCAGCTCCGGGACACTAGGCGAGCAGTACTTC
CDR3 protein: CASSSGTLGEQYF

D gene: TRBD1
J gene: TRBJ1-5
V gene: TRBV19
clone size: .
CDR3 DNA: TGTGCCAGTACCGGGACAGGGGTTCAGCCCCAGCATTTT
CDR3 protein: CASTGTGVQPQHF

D gene: .
J gene: TRBJ1-2
V gene: TRBV10-3
clone size: .
CDR3 DNA: TGTGCCATCACCGGACAGCCCCGGTTAAATGGCTACACCTTC
CDR3 protein: CAITGQPRLNGYTF

D gene: TRBD1
J gene: TRBJ2-2
V gene: TRBV5-1
clone size: .
CDR3 DNA: TGCGCCAGCAGCGCGGGACAGGGCGCGACCGGGGAGCTGTTTTTT
CDR3 protein: CASSAGQGATGELFF

D gene: .
J gene: TRBJ1-2
V gene: TRBV2
clone size: .
CDR3 DNA: TGTGCCAGCAGTGAGGGAGGGTATGGCTACACCTTC
CDR3 protein: CASSEGGYGYTF

D gene: .
J gene: TRBJ1-1
V gene: TRBV9
clone size: few
CDR3 DNA: TGTGCCAGCAGCGTAGAGTGGGGGGGTGAAGCTTTCTTT
CDR3 protein: CASSVEWGGEAFF

D gene: .
J gene: TRBJ1-6
V gene: TRBV5-1
clone size: .
CDR3 DNA: TGCGCCAGCAGAGAGGGGGGAGGGTCACCCCTCCACTTT
CDR3 protein: CASREGGGSPLHF

D gene: TRBD2
J gene: TRBJ2-3
V gene: TRBV11-3
clone size: .
CDR3 DNA: TGTGCCAGCAGCCCTACTAGCGGGAGTTCCGATACGCAGTATTTT
CDR3 protein: CASSPTSGSSDTQYF

D gene: TRBD1
J gene: TRBJ1-5
V gene: TRBV3-1/TRBV3-2
clone size: .
CDR3 DNA: TGTGCCAGCAGCACCGGGACAGGGGGCCATCAGCCCCAGCATTTT
CDR3 protein: CASSTGTGGHQPQHF

D gene: .
J gene: TRBJ1-2
V gene: TRBV6-5
clone size: once
CDR3 DNA: TGTGCCAGCACCCAAGCCTCCTACCAGGCACGGGGCTACACCTTC
CDR3 protein: CASTQASYQARGYTF

D gene: .
J gene: TRBJ1-2
V gene: TRBV7-2
clone size: .
CDR3 DNA: TGTGCCAGCAGCTTACTAGGAGGTACGGGCTACACCTTC
CDR3 protein: CASSLLGGTGYTF